The rows below give T cell receptor beta chains drawn from one sample of a study of blood T cell repertoires in COVID-19. Repertoires were generated with immunoSEQ multiplex PCR, while TCRdb's copy carries only in-frame clones and drops some. The sample includes around 80,000 clones, over 75% of them seen just once. Sequenced material: peripheral blood. The origin of the receptors is a man aged 80 or over with acute or convalescent COVID-19. Both conserved end residues are part of each CDR3. A D gene is named only where the DNA matches it firmly. Only some rows state a clone size, as once, few, many or a class for expanded clones.

d_call,v_call,clone_size,j_call,cdr3_aa,cdr3_nt
.,TRBV5-1,.,TRBJ1-4,CASSREGGGSEKLFF,TGCGCCAGCAGCAGGGAGGGGGGAGGATCCGAAAAACTGTTTTTT
.,TRBV5-4,.,TRBJ1-2,CASSSSSGTALYGYTF,TGTGCCAGCAGCTCAAGTAGCGGGACGGCTCTATATGGCTACACCTTC
.,TRBV20-1,.,TRBJ2-1,CSAGQYNEQFF,TGCAGTGCCGGACAGTACAATGAGCAGTTCTTC
.,TRBV5-1,.,TRBJ1-2,CASSPGGDYGYTF,TGCGCCAGCAGCCCGGGGGGGGACTATGGCTACACCTTC
.,TRBV2,once,TRBJ2-2,CASSELVGGTGELFF,TGTGCCAGCAGTGAATTGGTGGGAGGCACCGGGGAGCTGTTTTTT
TRBD1,TRBV6-5,.,TRBJ1-4,CASKGGSASNEKLFF,TGTGCCAGTAAAGGGGGCTCTGCTTCTAATGAAAAACTGTTTTTT
TRBD1,TRBV2,.,TRBJ1-5,CASIPDRLNQPQHF,TGTGCCAGCATTCCGGACAGGTTGAATCAGCCCCAGCATTTT
.,TRBV5-1,.,TRBJ2-1,CASSLADEQFF,TGCGCCAGCAGCTTGGCCGATGAGCAGTTCTTC
TRBD1,TRBV2,.,TRBJ1-5,CASSDRATQPQHF,TGTGCCAGCAGCGACAGGGCCACTCAGCCCCAGCATTTT
TRBD2,TRBV5-4,.,TRBJ2-2,CASSSILAGQNTGELFF,TGTGCCAGCAGCTCGATACTAGCGGGACAGAACACCGGGGAGCTGTTTTTT
.,TRBV12-5,once,TRBJ1-6,CASGSDSDNSPLHF,TGTGCTAGTGGCTCGGACAGTGATAATTCACCCCTCCACTTT
.,TRBV7-2,.,TRBJ2-7,CASSFGHINEQYF,TGTGCCAGCAGCTTCGGACATATCAACGAGCAGTACTTC
.,TRBV10-1,.,TRBJ2-3,CASSGSGDTQYF,TGCGCCAGCAGTGGATCCGGGGATACGCAGTATTTT
TRBD1,TRBV29-1,.,TRBJ1-2,CSVGSGTGDSGGYTF,TGCAGCGTTGGGTCCGGGACAGGGGATTCAGGAGGCTACACCTTC
TRBD1,TRBV10-2,.,TRBJ2-7,CASSEPSTGYYDEQYF,TGCGCCAGCAGTGAGCCCTCGACAGGGTATTATGACGAGCAGTACTTC
TRBD1,TRBV5-8,once,TRBJ1-2,CATDYSGTGAGYTF,TGTGCCACCGATTACTCCGGGACAGGGGCCGGCTACACCTTC
.,TRBV15,few,TRBJ1-1,CATSRDRGVPEAFF,TGTGCCACCAGCAGAGACAGGGGAGTCCCTGAAGCTTTCTTT
TRBD1,TRBV4-2,.,TRBJ2-1,CASSLTGGAFDEQFF,TGTGCCAGCAGCCTGACAGGGGGCGCGTTCGATGAGCAGTTCTTC
.,TRBV18,.,TRBJ2-6,CASSPPSGSSGANVLTF,TGTGCCAGCTCACCACCTTCGGGGTCCTCTGGGGCCAACGTCCTGACTTTC
TRBD1,TRBV5-1,.,TRBJ1-5,CASSLEGASNQPQHF,TGCGCCAGCAGCTTGGAGGGGGCCAGCAATCAGCCCCAGCATTTT
.,TRBV4-2,few,TRBJ1-1,CASSQDLGARGEAFF,TGTGCCAGCAGCCAAGATTTGGGGGCCCGAGGTGAAGCTTTCTTT
TRBD1,TRBV30,.,TRBJ1-2,CAGDGDSFHYGYTF,TGTGCCGGGGACGGGGACAGTTTCCACTATGGCTACACCTTC
.,TRBV6-5,.,TRBJ1-1,CASSRFRRDTEAFF,TGTGCCAGCAGTCGCTTCCGACGGGACACTGAAGCTTTCTTT
.,TRBV10-1,.,TRBJ2-2,CASSENVLVNGELFF,TGCGCCAGCAGTGAGAATGTACTAGTGAACGGGGAGCTGTTTTTT